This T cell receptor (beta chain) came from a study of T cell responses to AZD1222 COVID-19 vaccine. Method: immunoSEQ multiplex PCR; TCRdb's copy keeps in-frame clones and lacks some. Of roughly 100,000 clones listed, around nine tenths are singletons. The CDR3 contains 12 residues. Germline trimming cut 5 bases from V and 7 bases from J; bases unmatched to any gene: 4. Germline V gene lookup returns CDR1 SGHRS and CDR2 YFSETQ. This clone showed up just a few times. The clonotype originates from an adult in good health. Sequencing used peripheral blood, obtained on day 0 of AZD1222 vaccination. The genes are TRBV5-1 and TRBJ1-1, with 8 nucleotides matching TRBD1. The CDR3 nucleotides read TGCGCCAGCAGGGTTGACAGGGGTGAAGCTTTCTTT. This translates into CASRVDRGEAFF.